Listed below are T cell receptor beta chains from one sample, sequenced in a study of CD8+ T cells in alopecia areata. TCRdb keeps only in-frame clones here, not all; method: immunoSEQ multiplex PCR. The sample lists 80,000 or so clones; 60% to 70% were seen once. The sequencing used CD8+ T cells sorted from blood, collected at week 24, from a patient treated with tofacitinib. The receptor set was obtained from a human donor with alopecia areata. The CDR3 runs from the conserved cysteine through the conserved F or W. D genes are given only for firm matches. A clone size is listed for some rows: how often the clone was seen (once, few, many), or a class if it is expanded.

. . TRBJ1-2 TRBV6-4 TGTGCCAGCAGTTTAGCGCTGGGGGGCACTTATGGCTACACCTTC CASSLALGGTYGYTF
. . TRBJ2-5 TRBV6-5 TGTGCCAGCAGCGACCGACTAGTCTGGGAGACCCAGTACTTC CASSDRLVWETQYF
few . TRBJ2-5 TRBV7-8 TGTGCCAGCAGTCGCAGCTCCTTCAGGCTAACCCCCGATGGGACCCAGTACTTC CASSRSSFRLTPDGTQYF
. . TRBJ1-5 TRBV5-6 TGTGCCAACGGCTTGGCAGGGTACAATCAGCCCCAGCATTTT CANGLAGYNQPQHF
medium-sized . TRBJ1-1 TRBV7-9 TGTGCCAGCAGCTTCGGGACAGAAGCTTTCTTT CASSFGTEAFF
. . TRBJ2-3 TRBV6-5 TGTGCCAGCAGCTTGGCATACACAGATACGCAGTATTTT CASSLAYTDTQYF
many . TRBJ1-5 TRBV7-9 TGTGCCAGCAGCTATGGTAGGGGGAATCAGCCCCAGCATTTT CASSYGRGNQPQHF
once TRBD2 TRBJ2-7 TRBV7-9 TGTGCCAGCAGCTATACTAGCGGGAGCTACGAGCAGTACTTC CASSYTSGSYEQYF
. TRBD2 TRBJ2-7 TRBV7-9 TGTGCCATCACTCCACTAGCGGGCTCCTACGAGCAGTACTTC CAITPLAGSYEQYF
. . TRBJ2-7 TRBV4-1 TGCGCCAGCAGCCAAGCGACGGGAGTGGTCTACGAGCAGTACTTC CASSQATGVVYEQYF
. . TRBJ2-5 TRBV28 TGTGCCAGCAGTACGGGACTTCCCCTTCCCCAGTACTTC CASSTGLPLPQYF
few TRBD1 TRBJ1-4 TRBV27 TGTGCCAGCAGTTTATGGGACAGGGGGCAGCCCAAACTGTTTTTT CASSLWDRGQPKLFF
. . TRBJ1-2 TRBV27 TGTGCCAGCAGTTTAGGATACTCAAACTATGGCTACACCTTC CASSLGYSNYGYTF
. TRBD2 TRBJ2-3 TRBV29-1 TGCAGCGTTGAGGGGGTTAGCGGGACACCCAATACGCAGTATTTT CSVEGVSGTPNTQYF
. . TRBJ2-1 TRBV5-6 TGTGCCAGCAGCCCCCTAGATACAGGGGCTAGCGGATACAATGAGCAGTTCTTC CASSPLDTGASGYNEQFF
. . TRBJ1-2 TRBV30 TGTGCCTGGGGGGTTAATACTAACTATGGCTACACCTTC CAWGVNTNYGYTF
. . TRBJ1-1 TRBV4-2 TGTGCCAGCAGCCTTGGGGAAGGCACTGAAGCTTTCTTT CASSLGEGTEAFF
. . TRBJ2-2 TRBV13 TGTGCCAGCAGCCATTTCACCGGGGAGCTGTTTTTT CASSHFTGELFF
. TRBD1 TRBJ1-6 TRBV6-6 TGTGCCAGCGCCGGGACAGGGGAACTTAATTCACCCCTCCACTTT CASAGTGELNSPLHF
once . TRBJ1-2 TRBV23-1 TGCGCCAGCAGTCAAAGAGACAGAAAGCTACGGTTAGGGTGCTCCTATGGCTACACCTTC CASSQRDRKLRLGCSYGYTF
few TRBD1 TRBJ2-2 TRBV28 TGTGCCAGCAGTTCCGAAACTCGGGACAGGAACACCGGGGAGCTGTTTTTT CASSSETRDRNTGELFF
. TRBD2 TRBJ2-7 TRBV29-1 TGCAGCGTTGAAGCGGGGGGGAGCTCCTACGAGCAGTACTTC CSVEAGGSSYEQYF
. . TRBJ1-1 TRBV25-1 TGTGCCAGCAGTGACTCAGCTATGAACACTGAAGCTTTCTTT CASSDSAMNTEAFF